Listed here are 31 T cell receptor beta chains from one sample, sequenced in a study of OX40 agonist ivuxolimab in advanced cancers. The protocol was immunoSEQ multiplex PCR, while the TCRdb copy is restricted to in-frame clones and leaves out a portion. The data contain approximately 58,000 clones, about 86% of them seen just once; the ten biggest clones take up 2.1%. The sequencing used CD4+ or CD8+ T cells sorted from blood, collected in a trial of the OX40 agonist ivuxolimab. Every receptor here comes from an adult with an advanced solid tumor such as melanoma, head and neck, liver or kidney cancer.

This clone was detected a few times. The chain is built from TRBV28 and TRBJ2-7; D may match TRBD1 or TRBD2 (6 bases each). In germline, CDR1 is MDHEN, CDR2 SYDVKM. V lost 2 bases and J 0 bases, leaving 14 bases between the germline ends. CDR3 length equals 16 residues. The DNA for the CDR3 is TGTGCCAGCAGTTTAGGGGGCGGGATCCGCTCCTACGAGCAGTACTTC. It specifies CASSLGGGIRSYEQYF.

The chain couples TRBV20-1 to TRBJ2-1; 7 positions agree with TRBD1. Germline assignment: CDR1 DFQATT and CDR2 SNEGSKA (reference sequence). With 1 base clipped from V and 15 bases from J, the junction kept 3 bases outside the gene matches. The CDR3 contains 10 residues. CDR3 coding DNA: TGCAGTGCTAGAGGACAGGGCGGGTTCTTC. This gives the protein CSARGQGGFF.

The rearrangement links TRBV7-9 to TRBJ1-6; D call uncertain. CDR1 and CDR2 from the germline V gene are SEHNR and FQNEAQ (reference sequence). This CDR3 is built from 14 residues. The ends were cut back, 1 base at V and 10 bases at J, with 11 bases in the middle. DNA for the CDR3: TGTGCCAGCAGCTTAGTAGGCCTCTTGTCACCCCTCCACTTT. The encoded protein is CASSLVGLLSPLHF. The whole variable domain, remainder taken from reference TRBV7-9 and TRBJ1-6, is DTGVSQNPRHKITKRGQNVTFRCDPISEHNRLYWYRQTLGQGPEFLTYFQNEAQLEKSRLLSDRFSAERPKGSFSTLEIQRTEQGDSAMYLCASSLVGLLSPLHFGNGTRLTVT.

The chain combines TRBV28 with TRBJ2-3; possible D gene TRBD2, 5 bases. V was cut by 4 bases and J by 0 bases, with 11 bases left in between. Germline V lookup: CDR1 MDHEN, CDR2 SYDVKM. CDR3 length: 15 residues. The CDR3 sequence is CASSSWTGSTDTQYF. The CDR3 nucleotides are TGTGCCAGCAGTTCGTGGACGGGGAGCACAGATACGCAGTATTTT. The full variable domain, in which reference TRBV28 and TRBJ2-3 provide the parts outside the CDR3, is DVKVTQSSRYLVKRTGEKVFLECVQDMDHENMFWYRQDPGLGLRLIYFSYDVKMKEKGDIPEGYSVSREKKERFSLILESASTNQTSMYLCASSSWTGSTDTQYFGPGTRLTVL.

The rearrangement links TRBV7-9 to TRBJ2-7; 10 bases are a match to TRBD2. The CDR3 covers 16 residues. Germline V gene lookup returns CDR1 SEHNR and CDR2 FQNEAQ (reference sequence). With 0 bases clipped from V and 3 bases from J, the junction kept 5 bases outside the gene matches. The CDR3, as DNA: TGTGCCAGCAGCTTAGCGCTAGCGGGAGTCGACTACGAGCAGTACTTC. Translated: CASSLALAGVDYEQYF.

This chain connects TRBV7-2 to TRBJ2-7; 11 bases line up with TRBD2. The CDR3 covers 17 residues. Germline CDR1 reads SGHTA; CDR2 reads FQGNSA. J lost 2 bases, V lost 6 bases, and 12 bases had no gene match. CDR3 in DNA: TGTGCCAGCAGGCGAACTTCGGGACTAGCGGCCACCTACGAGCAGTACTTC. Amino acids: CASRRTSGLAATYEQYF. The full variable domain, rest sourced from reference TRBV7-2 and TRBJ2-7, is GAGVSQSPSNKVTEKGKDVELRCDPISGHTALYWYRQSLGQGLEFLIYFQGNSAPDKSGLPSDRFSAERTGGSVSTLTIQRTQQEDSAVYLCASRRTSGLAATYEQYFGPGTRLTVT.

The rearrangement links TRBV5-1 to TRBJ2-2; 9 nucleotides agree with TRBD1. J lost 5 bases, V lost 4 bases, and 6 bases had no gene match. The CDR3 contains 15 residues. Germline V gene lookup returns CDR1 SGHRS and CDR2 YFSETQ. In nucleotides, the CDR3 is TGCGCCAGCAGCCACGGGACAGGGTTGACCGGGGAGCTGTTTTTT. It is translated as CASSHGTGLTGELFF.

The V and J genes are TRBV18 and TRBJ2-6; D is ambiguous. Germline assignment: CDR1 KGHSH and CDR2 LQKENI. V lost 3 bases and J lost 1, with 10 bases in between. The CDR3 is 16 residues long. Written as DNA, the CDR3 is TGTGCCAGCTCACCTACGCGAGGTTCTGGGGCCAACGTCCTGACTTTC. Protein product: CASSPTRGSGANVLTF.

V is TRBV21-1 and J is TRBJ2-7. TRBV21-1 is reported as a pseudogene. The CDR3 is made up of 14 amino acids. CDR3 amino acids: CASSMRDIDYEQYF. In nucleotides, the CDR3 is TGTGCCAGCAGCATGCGGGACATCGATTACGAGCAGTACTTC.

The chain uses TRBV25-1 and TRBJ2-7, with 7 bases aligning to TRBD1. Germline trimming cut 8 bases from V and 6 bases from J; bases unmatched to any gene: 10. The CDR3 consists of 13 residues. Germline V gives CDR1 MGHDK, CDR2 SYGVNS. DNA for the CDR3: TGTGCCAGCGGGAGACAGGGTTTCGCCGAGCAGTACTTC. Translated: CASGRQGFAEQYF.

This chain joins TRBV9 and TRBJ2-7; 10 bases fit TRBD1. In germline, CDR1 is SGDLS, CDR2 YYNGEE. The trim removed 3 bases at V and 4 bases at J, leaving 7 bases unmatched. The CDR3 spans 15 residues. The CDR3, as DNA: TGTGCCAGCAGCGCCACTGGGACAGGGGCTTACGAGCAGTACTTC. Translation: CASSATGTGAYEQYF.

The genes are TRBV11-1 and TRBJ2-1; 11 bases agree with TRBD2. V gave up 5 bases and J gave up 7 bases; unmatched junction bases: 10. The CDR3 consists of 16 residues. CDR1 SGHAT and CDR2 FQDESV come from the germline V gene (reference sequence). The CDR3 is CASSPRLAGGENEQFF. Written as DNA, the CDR3 is TGTGCCAGCAGCCCCAGGCTAGCGGGAGGAGAGAATGAGCAGTTCTTC. Looking up the rest from reference TRBV11-1 and TRBJ2-1 gives the full variable domain: EAEVAQSPRYKITEKSQAVAFWCDPISGHATLYWYRQILGQGPELLVQFQDESVVDDSQLPKDRFSAERLKGVDSTLKIQPAELGDSAMYLCASSPRLAGGENEQFFGPGTRLTVL.

This chain links TRBV11-3 with TRBJ2-1, with TRBD1 matching over 7 bases. Looked up from germline, CDR1 is SGHNT and CDR2 is YENEEA. CDR3 length: 16 residues. Trimming took 5 bases from V and 0 from J; bases not matched to a gene: 7. The CDR3 here is CASSLEGASSYNEQFF. The DNA of the CDR3 is TGTGCCAGCAGCCTCGAGGGGGCAAGCTCCTACAATGAGCAGTTCTTC.

In nucleotides, the CDR3 is TGTGCCAGCAGCGTAGGGACTAGCGGCTCCTACAATGAGCAGTTCTTC. Protein: CASSVGTSGSYNEQFF. The V call is TRBV9, the J call TRBJ2-1; 10 bases fit TRBD2. Germline loops: CDR1 SGDLS, CDR2 YYNGEE. J was trimmed by 0 bases and V by 0 bases; bases with no gene match: 0. There are 16 residues in the CDR3.

The rearrangement links TRBV11-3 to TRBJ2-1; D uncertain. This CDR3 region has 12 residues. Trimming removed 5 bases at V and 5 bases at J, with 7 bases between. Germline loops: CDR1 SGHNT, CDR2 YENEEA. CDR3 region: CASSQADNEQFF. DNA for the CDR3: TGTGCCAGCAGCCAGGCGGACAATGAGCAGTTCTTC.

The count of this clone is one. The V gene is TRBV11-2, the J gene TRBJ1-2; D ambiguous. Trimming took 4 bases from V and 6 from J, leaving 18 bases between them. CDR3 length: 15 residues. Germline V CDR1 and CDR2: SGHAT, FQNNGV. CDR3: CASSYAGLRMDGYTF. In DNA, the CDR3 is TGTGCCAGCAGCTACGCCGGCCTGCGGATGGATGGCTACACCTTC.

In this sample, this clone turned up a few times. The rearrangement joins TRBV28 to TRBJ2-3, with D unresolved. Germline loops: CDR1 MDHEN, CDR2 SYDVKM. Trimming took off 3 bases at V and 0 bases at J, with 7 bases between the two ends. There are 14 residues in the CDR3. The DNA for the CDR3 is TGTGCCAGCAGTTTCCACCTCAGCACAGATACGCAGTATTTT. Encoded protein: CASSFHLSTDTQYF.

This clone was seen a few times. The chain recombines TRBV5-4 with TRBJ2-5; D unclear. In germline, CDR1 is SGHNT, CDR2 YYREEE (reference sequence). This CDR3 is 13 amino acids long. Trimming took 1 base from V and 2 from J, leaving 6 bases between them. CDR3 sequence reads: CASSLIGQETQYF. The DNA of the CDR3 is TGTGCCAGCAGCTTGATAGGGCAAGAGACCCAGTACTTC.

V is TRBV9 and J is TRBJ2-3, with D unclear. The ends were cut back, 5 bases at V and 5 bases at J, with 3 bases in the middle. The CDR3 extends over 10 amino acids. The germline CDR1 and CDR2 sequences are SGDLS and YYNGEE. DNA of the CDR3: TGTGCCAGCAGAGGAGATACGCAGTATTTT. This encodes CASRGDTQYF.

This rearrangement joins TRBV23-1 to TRBJ2-1, with D hard to call. TRBV23-1 is labeled an ORF, and its function is uncertain. This CDR3 is built from 15 residues. V lost 0 bases and J 5 bases, leaving 11 bases between the germline ends. CDR3 residues: CASSQSSTTHNEQFF. CDR3 nucleotides: TGCGCCAGCAGTCAATCGTCCACGACTCACAATGAGCAGTTCTTC.

The chain combines TRBV7-2 with TRBJ2-3; TRBD1 might be the D (7 bases). Per the germline V gene, CDR1 is SGHTA and CDR2 is FQGNSA. The CDR3 runs to 15 residues. V shed 3 bases and J shed 4 bases, with 14 bases lying between them. CDR3 in DNA: TGTGCCAGCAGCTTCTCAGACAGGGAGGCAGATACGCAGTATTTT. This sequence encodes CASSFSDREADTQYF.

The J gene is TRBJ2-7, the V gene TRBV5-1; D not resolved. Germline V lookup: CDR1 SGHRS, CDR2 YFSETQ. The CDR3 is 13 residues long. V was trimmed by 3 bases and J by 0 bases, leaving 7 bases between them. CDR3 residues: CASSSSNSYEQYF. CDR3 bases: TGCGCCAGCAGCTCTTCCAACTCCTACGAGCAGTACTTC.

The CDR3 protein is CASSLTGGNYEQYF. For the CDR3, the DNA is TGCGCCAGCAGCTTGACAGGGGGAAACTACGAGCAGTACTTC. The chain is built from TRBV5-1 and TRBJ2-7; the match to TRBD1 covers 8 bases. The CDR3 sequence is 14 residues long. V lost 1 base and J lost 3; bases outside the gene matches: 3. Germline V gene lookup returns CDR1 SGHRS and CDR2 YFSETQ.

This rearrangement joins TRBV2 to TRBJ2-7; D perhaps matches TRBD1 (5 bases). V lost 4 bases and J lost 4, with 14 bases in between. This CDR3 is 14 amino acids long. Germline V gene lookup returns CDR1 SNHLY and CDR2 FYNNEI. The CDR3 region is CASSGPDRLYEQYF. For the CDR3, the DNA is TGTGCCAGCAGTGGGCCTGACAGACTGTACGAGCAGTACTTC.

The chain carries TRBV5-4 and TRBJ2-3; 12 positions agree with TRBD2. CDR1 is SGHNT, CDR2 YYREEE, per germline (reference sequence). The CDR3 spans 16 residues. V dropped 1 base and J dropped 4; count of bases not matched to a gene: 4. CDR3 coding DNA: TGTGCCAGCAGCTTGAGGCTAGCGGGGGGGTCAGATACGCAGTATTTT. Translated, it gives CASSLRLAGGSDTQYF.

The J gene is TRBJ2-7, the V gene TRBV5-6; either TRBD1 or TRBD2 may fit D (5 bases each). The V end lost 4 bases, the J end lost 4 bases, and 12 bases lay between the germline ends. This CDR3 spans 13 amino acids. Germline CDR1 SGHDT, CDR2 YYEEEE. CDR3 in DNA: TGTGCCAGCAGCCCGGGGCCCGGGTACGAGCAGTACTTC. Encoded protein: CASSPGPGYEQYF.

The rearrangement joins TRBV2 to TRBJ2-3; TRBD2 might be the D (5 bases). This CDR3 region has 14 residues. V was pared by 5 bases and J by 2 bases, with 11 bases between. The V gene's germline CDR1 is SNHLY and CDR2 FYNNEI. CDR3 DNA sequence: TGTGCCAGCAGTCCGGGATCCACCACAGATACGCAGTATTTT. It yields the protein CASSPGSTTDTQYF.

The chain couples TRBV15 to TRBJ2-7, with TRBD1 identical over 11 bases. Germline CDR1 LNHNV, CDR2 YYDKDF (reference sequence). Unmatched junction bases numbered 4, after V lost 1 base and J lost 5 bases. This CDR3 comprises 15 residues. The CDR3 bases are TGTGCCACCAGCAGAGCTGGGACAGGGGGGGACGAGCAGTACTTC. It encodes CATSRAGTGGDEQYF.

The chain couples TRBV6-5 to TRBJ2-5; TRBD2 matches at 9 bases. CDR1 MNHEY and CDR2 SVGAGI come from the germline V gene. V lost 2 bases to trimming and J lost 2 bases; unmatched junction nucleotides: 6. This CDR3 contains 16 residues. Here the CDR3 DNA reads TGTGCCAGCAGTTACGGAGAACTAGCGGGTCAAGAGACCCAGTACTTC. Encoded protein: CASSYGELAGQETQYF.

V is TRBV5-4 and J is TRBJ1-4; tentative D call: TRBD1 (6 bases). Deletions cut 3 bases from V and 8 bases from J, with 14 bases between. The CDR3 is made up of 14 amino acids. The germline gives CDR1 SGHNT, CDR2 YYREEE (reference sequence). The CDR3 DNA follows: TGTGCCAGCAGCTGGGGGGGAACAGGGGAAAAACTGTTTTTT. Its protein product is CASSWGGTGEKLFF. Full variable domain (missing parts from reference TRBV5-4 and TRBJ1-4): ETGVTQSPTHLIKTRGQQVTLRCSSQSGHNTVSWYQQALGQGPQFIFQYYREEENGRGNFPPRFSGLQFPNYSSELNVNALELDDSALYLCASSWGGTGEKLFFGSGTQLSVL.

The CDR3 nucleotides read TGTGCCAGCAGTCAGGGTTGGGGCTACACCTTC. This translates into CASSQGWGYTF. The rearrangement uses TRBV6-5 and TRBJ1-2; weak D call: TRBD1 (5 bases). There are 11 residues in the CDR3. CDR1 MNHEY and CDR2 SVGAGI come from the germline V gene. The V end was cut by 5 bases, the J end by 8 bases, with 9 bases between.